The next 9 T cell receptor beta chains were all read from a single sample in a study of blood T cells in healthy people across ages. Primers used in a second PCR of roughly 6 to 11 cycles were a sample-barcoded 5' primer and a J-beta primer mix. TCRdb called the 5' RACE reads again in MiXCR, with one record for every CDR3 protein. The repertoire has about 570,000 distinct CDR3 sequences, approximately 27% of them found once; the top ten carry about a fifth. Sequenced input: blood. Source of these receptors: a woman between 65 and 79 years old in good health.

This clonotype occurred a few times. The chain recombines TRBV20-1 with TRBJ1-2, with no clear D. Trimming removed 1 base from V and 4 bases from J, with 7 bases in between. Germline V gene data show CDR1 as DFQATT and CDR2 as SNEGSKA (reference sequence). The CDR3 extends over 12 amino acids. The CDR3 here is CSARGRTYGYTF. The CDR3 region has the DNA TGCAGTGCTAGAGGACGTACCTATGGCTACACCTTC.

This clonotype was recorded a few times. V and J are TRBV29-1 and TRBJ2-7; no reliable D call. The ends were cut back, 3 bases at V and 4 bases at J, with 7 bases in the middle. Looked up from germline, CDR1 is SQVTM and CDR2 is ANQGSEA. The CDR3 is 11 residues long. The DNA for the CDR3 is TGCAGCGTTGAGGAGACTTACGAGCAGTACTTC. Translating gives CSVEETYEQYF.

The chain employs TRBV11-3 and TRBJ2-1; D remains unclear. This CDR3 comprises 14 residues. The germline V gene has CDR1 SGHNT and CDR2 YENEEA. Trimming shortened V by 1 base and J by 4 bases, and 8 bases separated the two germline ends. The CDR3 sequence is CASSLGHIYNEQFF. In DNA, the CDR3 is TGTGCCAGCAGCTTAGGACACATTTACAATGAGCAGTTCTTC.

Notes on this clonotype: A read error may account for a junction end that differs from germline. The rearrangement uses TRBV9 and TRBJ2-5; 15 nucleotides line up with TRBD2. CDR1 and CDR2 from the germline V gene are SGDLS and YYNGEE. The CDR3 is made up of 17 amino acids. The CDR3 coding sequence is TGTTCCAGCATCGCATGGACTAGCGGGGGGGCGGGAGAGACCCAGTACTTC. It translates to CSSIAWTSGGAGETQYF.

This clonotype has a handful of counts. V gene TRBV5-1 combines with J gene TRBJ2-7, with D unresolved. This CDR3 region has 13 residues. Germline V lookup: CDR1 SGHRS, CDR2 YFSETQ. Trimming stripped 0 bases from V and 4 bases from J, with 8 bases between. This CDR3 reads CASSLGRQYEQYF. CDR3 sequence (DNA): TGCGCCAGCAGCTTGGGACGCCAATACGAGCAGTACTTC.

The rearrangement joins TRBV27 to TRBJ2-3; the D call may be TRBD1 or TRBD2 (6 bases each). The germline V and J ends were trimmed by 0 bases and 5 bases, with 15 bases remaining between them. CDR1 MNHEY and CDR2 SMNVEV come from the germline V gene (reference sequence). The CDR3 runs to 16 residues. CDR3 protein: CASSLSEGGLGDTQYF. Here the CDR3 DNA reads TGTGCCAGCAGTTTATCGGAGGGGGGATTGGGAGATACGCAGTATTTT.

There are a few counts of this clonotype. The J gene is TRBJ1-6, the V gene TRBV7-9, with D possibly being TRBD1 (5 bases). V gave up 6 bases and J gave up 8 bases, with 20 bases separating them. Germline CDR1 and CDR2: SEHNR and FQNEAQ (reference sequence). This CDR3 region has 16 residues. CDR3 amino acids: CASRSTGTGSHSPLHF. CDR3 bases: TGTGCCAGCAGATCTACCGGGACGGGATCTCATTCACCCCTCCACTTT.

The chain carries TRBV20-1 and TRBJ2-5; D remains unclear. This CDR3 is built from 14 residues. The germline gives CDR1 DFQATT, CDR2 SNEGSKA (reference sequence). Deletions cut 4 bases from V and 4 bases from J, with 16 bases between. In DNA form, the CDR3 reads TGCAGTGCTATATTACGGGTGCCCAGAGAGACCCAGTACTTC. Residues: CSAILRVPRETQYF.

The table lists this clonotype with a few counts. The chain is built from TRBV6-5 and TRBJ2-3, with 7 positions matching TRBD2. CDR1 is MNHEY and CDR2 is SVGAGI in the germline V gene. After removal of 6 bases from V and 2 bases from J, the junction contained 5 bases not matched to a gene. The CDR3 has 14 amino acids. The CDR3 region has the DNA TGTGCCAGCAGCGGGGGGAAATTCACAGATACGCAGTATTTT. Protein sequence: CASSGGKFTDTQYF.